What follows are 26 T cell receptor beta chains derived from one specimen sequenced in a study of robustness of blood B and T cell sequencing. TCR beta repertoires were quantified from mRNA rather than genomic DNA. The cDNA carried a universal priming site added by a 5' template-switch oligo. The template-switch oligo carried a 12-nucleotide random UMI tagging each cDNA molecule. TCRdb fed the PCR reads into MiXCR, producing one record per CDR3 protein. The data contain over a thousand distinct CDR3 sequences, over 60% of them singletons. Material for sequencing was peripheral blood. These receptors all stem from a human donor in good health.

The genes are TRBV5-1 and TRBJ2-3; TRBD2 matches at 10 bases. Germline V gene sequence: CDR1 SGHRS, CDR2 YFSETQ. This CDR3 has 15 amino acids. The V gene end was trimmed by 0 bases and the J gene end by 4 bases; junction bases not matched to a gene: 2. The chain's CDR3 is CASSLGGTSADTQYF. Here the CDR3 DNA reads TGCGCCAGCAGCTTGGGAGGGACTAGCGCAGATACGCAGTATTTT.

The chain recombines TRBV30 with TRBJ1-1; D is perhaps TRBD1 (6 bases). In germline, CDR1 is GTSNPN, CDR2 SVGIG (reference sequence). The V end was cut by 5 bases, the J end by 0 bases, with 19 bases between. There are 16 residues in the CDR3. In DNA form, the CDR3 reads TGTGCCTGGGTCAAAGTCAGGGGTTACATGAACACTGAAGCTTTCTTT. This gives the protein CAWVKVRGYMNTEAFF.

In regard to this clonotype: At one end the junction does not follow the germline gene, possibly because of a read error. This chain uses TRBV14 with TRBJ1-2, with TRBD1 as a possible D gene (5 bases). CDR3 length: 11 residues. Germline-derived CDR1 and CDR2 are SGHDN and FVKESK. The CDR3 spells CASSQFRDLCF. CDR3 nucleotide sequence: TGTGCCAGCAGCCAATTTCGGGACCTCTGCTTC.

J is TRBJ1-2 and V is TRBV2, with unresolved D. The V gene lost 4 bases and the J gene lost 4 bases, with 10 bases spanning the gap. This CDR3 region has 13 residues. Germline CDR1 and CDR2: SNHLY and FYNNEI. The CDR3 loop is CASSAVPTYGYTF. In DNA, the CDR3 is TGTGCCAGCAGTGCTGTTCCCACCTATGGCTACACCTTC.

The chain carries TRBV10-3 and TRBJ1-2, with 7 bases matching TRBD1. The CDR3 consists of 14 residues. Trimming cost V 3 bases and J 7 bases; bases outside gene matches: 8. CDR1 ENHRY and CDR2 SYGVKD come from the germline V gene. The CDR3 DNA is TGTGCCATCAGTGAAGAGACAGGGCCTCGTGGCTACACCTTC. It translates to CAISEETGPRGYTF.

This clonotype has just a few counts. CDR3 coding DNA: TGTGCCAGCAGCCAATCAGGCAGAGAAGAGACCCAGTACTTC. Its protein product is CASSQSGREETQYF. The chain uses TRBV7-3 and TRBJ2-5; D is unresolved. CDR3 size: 14 residues. Trimming stripped 5 bases from V and 3 bases from J, with 13 bases between. Per germline, CDR1 SGHTA and CDR2 FQGTGA.

This rearrangement joins TRBV15 to TRBJ1-5; D unclear. The germline V gene encodes CDR1 LNHNV and CDR2 YYDKDF (reference sequence). V was clipped by 8 bases and J by 3 bases, with 14 bases between them. The CDR3 loop spans 14 amino acids. This CDR3 is CATAGTAFNQPQHF. The CDR3 DNA is TGTGCCACCGCCGGCACAGCATTCAATCAGCCCCAGCATTTT.

This rearrangement joins TRBV5-5 to TRBJ2-7, with no clear D. The CDR3 has 14 amino acids. Germline V gene sequence: CDR1 SGHKS, CDR2 YYEKEE (reference sequence). V lost 0 bases to trimming and J lost 0 bases, with 7 bases between them. The CDR3 DNA reads TGTGCCAGCAGCTTGGGGGCAGACTCCTACGAGCAGTACTTC. Its translation is CASSLGADSYEQYF.

The chain employs TRBV7-3 and TRBJ1-3; D unresolved. CDR1 is SGHTA, CDR2 FQGTGA, per germline. This CDR3 has 16 amino acids. V lost 5 bases and J 0 bases, leaving 14 bases between the germline ends. The CDR3 DNA follows: TGTGCCAGCAGCCTTAGCCCCTATCACTCTGGAAACACCATATATTTT. Its protein product is CASSLSPYHSGNTIYF.

V is TRBV3-1 and J is TRBJ1-2; the match to TRBD1 covers 7 bases. Trimming removed 0 bases from V and 5 bases from J; junction bases left unmatched: 6. Germline values: CDR1 LGHDT, CDR2 YNNKEL (reference sequence). This CDR3 region has 15 residues. CDR3 sequence: CASSQEGTASYGYTF. CDR3 DNA: TGTGCCAGCAGCCAAGAAGGGACAGCTTCTTATGGCTACACCTTC.

This chain joins TRBV10-3 and TRBJ1-2; the match to TRBD1 covers 7 bases. This CDR3 is built from 15 residues. CDR1 and CDR2 from the germline V gene are ENHRY and SYGVKD. The V segment lost 4 bases and the J segment 4 bases; nucleotides outside the gene matches: 9. CDR3 nucleotide sequence: TGTGCCATCAGTGTGGGAGGGGGCGCCGGCTATGGCTACACCTTC. This translates into CAISVGGGAGYGYTF.

This clonotype is categorized as large. DNA of the CDR3: TGTGCCACCAGCAGAGGACTGACAGCAAACTATGGCTACACCTTC. Protein sequence: CATSRGLTANYGYTF. This chain joins TRBV15 and TRBJ1-2; TRBD1 is a possible D gene (5 bases). CDR1 LNHNV and CDR2 YYDKDF come from the germline V gene (reference sequence). V was pared by 1 base and J by 2 bases, with 11 bases between. The length of the CDR3 is 15 residues. The complete variable domain, with remaining parts taken from reference TRBV15 and TRBJ1-2, reads DAMVIQNPRYQVTQFGKPVTLSCSQTLNHNVMYWYQQKSSQAPKLLFHYYDKDFNNEADTPDNFQSRRPNTSFCFLDIRSPGLGDTAMYLCATSRGLTANYGYTFGSGTRLTVV.

The chain has TRBV7-6 and TRBJ2-2, with 7 bases aligning to TRBD1. The ends lost 4 bases at V and 6 bases at J; junction bases unmatched: 2. The CDR3 contains 13 residues. In germline, CDR1 is SGHVS, CDR2 FNYEAQ. The DNA for the CDR3 is TGTGCCAGCAGCTCCGACAGGGCCGGGGAGCTGTTTTTT. Translation gives CASSSDRAGELFF. Combining the CDR3 with reference TRBV7-6 and TRBJ2-2 gives the whole variable domain GAGVSQSPRYKVTKRGQDVALRCDPISGHVSLYWYRQALGQGPEFLTYFNYEAQQDKSGLPNDRFSAERPEGSISTLTIQRTEQRDSAMYRCASSSDRAGELFFGEGSRLTVL.

The J gene is TRBJ1-2, the V gene TRBV30; perhaps TRBD1 as D (5 bases). V shed 4 bases and J shed 5 bases, with 20 bases lying between them. Germline lookup yields CDR1 GTSNPN and CDR2 SVGIG (reference sequence). This CDR3 is 15 amino acids long. Here the CDR3 reads CAWTTMGTSGYGYTF. The CDR3 region has the DNA TGTGCCTGGACCACAATGGGGACGTCAGGTTATGGCTACACCTTC.

This clonotype was seen a single time. The rearrangement joins TRBV6-6 to TRBJ1-5; D is ambiguous. The CDR3 consists of 13 residues. V lost 0 bases and J lost 6, with 6 bases in between. Per the germline V gene, CDR1 is MNHNY and CDR2 is SVGAGI (reference sequence). The CDR3: CASSYSKSQPQHF. CDR3 coding DNA: TGTGCCAGCAGTTACTCGAAAAGTCAGCCCCAGCATTTT.

The chain links TRBV4-2 to TRBJ1-1, with D possibly TRBD1 on 5 matching bases. The V and J ends lost 4 bases and 2 bases respectively, with 8 bases between them. CDR1 is LGHNA and CDR2 is YNFKEQ in the germline V gene. The length of the CDR3 is 13 residues. The CDR3 DNA reads TGTGCCAGCAGCCCGACAGCTAACACTGAAGCTTTCTTT. This translates into CASSPTANTEAFF.

V is TRBV10-3 and J is TRBJ2-1; 14 positions agree with TRBD2. The length of the CDR3 is 14 residues. The germline V gene has CDR1 ENHRY and CDR2 SYGVKD. The J segment lost 5 bases and the V segment lost 8 bases, leaving 2 bases of the junction unmatched. CDR3 sequence: CAIGLAGGHNEQFF. The CDR3 nucleotides are TGTGCCATCGGACTAGCGGGGGGACACAATGAGCAGTTCTTC.

The chain has TRBV15 and TRBJ1-2; no definite D call. Germline V gene sequence: CDR1 LNHNV, CDR2 YYDKDF (reference sequence). This CDR3 is 15 amino acids long. V was clipped by 0 bases and J by 8 bases, with 16 bases between them. CDR3 loop: CATSRDKAVLGGYTF. The CDR3 DNA reads TGTGCCACCAGCAGAGATAAGGCAGTACTCGGCGGCTACACCTTC.

J is TRBJ2-7 and V is TRBV9; no reliable D call. CDR3 length equals 15 residues. In germline, CDR1 is SGDLS, CDR2 YYNGEE. Deletions cut 1 base from V and 0 bases from J, with 11 bases between. In DNA, the CDR3 is TGTGCCAGCAGCGTAACAGACTCGGGCTCCTACGAGCAGTACTTC. Protein sequence: CASSVTDSGSYEQYF.

V is TRBV29-1 and J is TRBJ2-1; D not certain. The CDR3 sequence is 16 residues long. CDR1 SQVTM and CDR2 ANQGSEA come from the germline V gene. V was cut by 0 bases and J by 3 bases, with 15 bases left in between. CDR3: CSVEDLGREGYNEQFF. The CDR3 region has the DNA TGCAGCGTTGAAGATCTTGGAAGGGAAGGCTACAATGAGCAGTTCTTC.

This chain links TRBV9 with TRBJ2-1, with D hard to call. The CDR3 sequence is 12 residues long. CDR1 is SGDLS, CDR2 YYNGEE, per germline. V was cut by 0 bases and J by 6 bases, with 4 bases left in between. CDR3 sequence (DNA): TGTGCCAGCAGCGTAGTCTTCAATGAGCAGTTCTTC. Translating gives CASSVVFNEQFF.

This clonotype appeared a few times. The CDR3 bases are TGTGCCATCAGTGAGCCAACAGCGGACTATGGCTACACCTTC. Protein sequence: CAISEPTADYGYTF. The J gene is TRBJ1-2, the V gene TRBV10-3; D is uncertain. Germline assignment: CDR1 ENHRY and CDR2 SYGVKD. Trimming pared 2 bases from V and 3 bases from J, leaving 10 bases between. The length of the CDR3 is 14 residues.

This clonotype was picked up one time. The V gene is TRBV15, the J gene TRBJ1-5, with no clear D. V lost 3 bases to trimming and J lost 4 bases, with 19 bases between them. CDR1 and CDR2 from the germline V gene are LNHNV and YYDKDF (reference sequence). This CDR3 region has 17 residues. CDR3: CATSSAPQYPENQPQHF. DNA of the CDR3: TGTGCCACCAGCAGTGCTCCTCAGTATCCGGAAAATCAGCCCCAGCATTTT.

By its share, this clonotype is large. V usage is TRBV7-3 and J usage is TRBJ2-3; D is ambiguous. The CDR3 length is 14 residues. V was shortened by 4 bases and J by 4 bases, with 12 bases between the two germline ends. The germline CDR1 and CDR2 sequences are SGHTA and FQGTGA. CDR3 in amino acids: CASSSGVSADTQYF. The DNA for the CDR3 is TGTGCCAGCAGCTCTGGGGTTTCCGCAGATACGCAGTATTTT.

V gene TRBV29-1 combines with J gene TRBJ2-3, with D tentatively TRBD1 (5 bases). There are 11 residues in the CDR3. V gave up 3 bases and J gave up 7 bases, with 8 bases separating them. Germline loops: CDR1 SQVTM, CDR2 ANQGSEA. As DNA, the CDR3 is TGCAGCGTTGACAGGGTAAATACGCAGTATTTT. This sequence encodes CSVDRVNTQYF.

The chain joins TRBV13 to TRBJ2-2, with D perhaps given as TRBD1 or TRBD2 (5 bases each). The ends were cut back, 3 bases at V and 7 bases at J, with 21 bases in the middle. CDR3 length equals 17 residues. CDR1 and CDR2 (germline): PRHDT, FYEKMQ (reference sequence). CDR3 amino acids: CASSFGTATTPYGELFF. CDR3 DNA: TGTGCCAGCAGCTTCGGGACGGCTACCACTCCGTACGGGGAGCTGTTTTTT.